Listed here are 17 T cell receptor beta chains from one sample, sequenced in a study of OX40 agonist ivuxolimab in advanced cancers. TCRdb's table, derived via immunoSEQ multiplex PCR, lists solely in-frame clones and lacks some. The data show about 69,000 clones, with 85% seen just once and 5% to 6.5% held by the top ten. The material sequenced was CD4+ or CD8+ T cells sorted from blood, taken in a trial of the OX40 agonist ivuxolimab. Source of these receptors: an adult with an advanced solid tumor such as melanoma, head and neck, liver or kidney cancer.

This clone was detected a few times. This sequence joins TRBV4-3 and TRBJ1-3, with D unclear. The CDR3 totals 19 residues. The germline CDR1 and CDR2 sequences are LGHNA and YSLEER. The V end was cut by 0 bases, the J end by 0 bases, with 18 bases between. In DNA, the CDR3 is TGCGCCAGCAGCCAAGAGTCTTACGGCGGAGGAAACTCTGGAAACACCATATATTTT. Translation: CASSQESYGGGNSGNTIYF.

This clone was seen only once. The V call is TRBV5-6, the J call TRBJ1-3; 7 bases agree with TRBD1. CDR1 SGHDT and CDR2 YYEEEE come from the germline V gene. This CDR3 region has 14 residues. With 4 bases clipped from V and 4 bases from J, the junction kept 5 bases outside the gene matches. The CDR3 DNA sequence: TGTGCCAGCAGCAGACAGGGTTTCGGAAACACCATATATTTT. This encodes CASSRQGFGNTIYF.

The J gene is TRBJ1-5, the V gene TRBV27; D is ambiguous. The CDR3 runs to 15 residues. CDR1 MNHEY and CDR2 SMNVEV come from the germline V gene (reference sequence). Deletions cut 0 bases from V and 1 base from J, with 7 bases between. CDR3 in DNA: TGTGCCAGCAGTTTATCGATCACCAGCAATCAGCCCCAGCATTTT. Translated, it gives CASSLSITSNQPQHF.

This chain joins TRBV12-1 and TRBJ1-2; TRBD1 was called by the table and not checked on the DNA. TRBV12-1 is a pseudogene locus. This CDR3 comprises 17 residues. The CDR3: CASSFDGRGPLYYGYTF. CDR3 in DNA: TGTGCCAGCAGCTTTGATGGCAGGGGGCCTTTGTACTATGGCTACACCTTC.

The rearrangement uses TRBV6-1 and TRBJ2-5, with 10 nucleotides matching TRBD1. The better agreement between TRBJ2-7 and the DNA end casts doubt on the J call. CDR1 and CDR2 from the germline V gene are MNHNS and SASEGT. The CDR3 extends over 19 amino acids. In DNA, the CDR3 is TGTGCCAGCAGTGTTCTAAGCCCGGGACAGGGGACCGCCGGGAACGAGCAGTACTTC. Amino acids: CASSVLSPGQGTAGNEQYF.

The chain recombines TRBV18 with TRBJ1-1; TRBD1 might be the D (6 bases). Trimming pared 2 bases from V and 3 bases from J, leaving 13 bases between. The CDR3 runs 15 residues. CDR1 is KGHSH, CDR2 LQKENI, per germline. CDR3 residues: CASSPFAGEYTEAFF. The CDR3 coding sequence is TGTGCCAGCTCACCATTCGCAGGGGAGTACACTGAAGCTTTCTTT.

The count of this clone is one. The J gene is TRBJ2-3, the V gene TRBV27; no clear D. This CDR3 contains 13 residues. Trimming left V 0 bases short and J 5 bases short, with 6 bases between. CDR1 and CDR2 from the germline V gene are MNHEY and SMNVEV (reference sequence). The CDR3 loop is CASSLSGKDTQYF. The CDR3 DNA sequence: TGTGCCAGCAGTTTATCGGGGAAAGATACGCAGTATTTT.

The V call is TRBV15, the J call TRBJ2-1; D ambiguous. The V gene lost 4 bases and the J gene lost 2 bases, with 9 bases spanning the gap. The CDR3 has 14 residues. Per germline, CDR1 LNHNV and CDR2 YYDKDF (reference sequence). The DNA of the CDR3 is TGTGCCACCAGCAACCCTAAAACCTACAATGAGCAGTTCTTC. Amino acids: CATSNPKTYNEQFF.

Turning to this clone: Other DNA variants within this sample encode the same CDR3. CDR3 region: CASSIDPGGETQYF. CDR3 bases: TGTGCCAGTAGTATAGATCCTGGGGGAGAGACCCAGTACTTC. V and J are TRBV19 and TRBJ2-5; D is possibly TRBD1 or TRBD2 (5 bases each). This CDR3 region has 14 residues. Looked up from germline, CDR1 is LNHDA and CDR2 is SQIVND (reference sequence). V lost 0 bases to trimming and J lost 4 bases, with 9 bases between them.

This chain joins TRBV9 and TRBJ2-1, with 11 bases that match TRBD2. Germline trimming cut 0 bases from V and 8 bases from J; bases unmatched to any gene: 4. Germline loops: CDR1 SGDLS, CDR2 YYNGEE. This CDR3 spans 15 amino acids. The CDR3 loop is CASSVGLAGGHEQFF. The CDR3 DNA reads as TGTGCCAGCAGCGTAGGGCTAGCGGGAGGACATGAGCAGTTCTTC.

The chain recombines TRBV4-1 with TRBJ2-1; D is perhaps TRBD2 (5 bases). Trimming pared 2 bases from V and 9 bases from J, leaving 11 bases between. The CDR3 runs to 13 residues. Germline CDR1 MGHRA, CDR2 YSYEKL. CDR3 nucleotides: TGCGCCAGCAGCCAACTGGAGGAGGTTGAGCAGTTCTTC. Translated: CASSQLEEVEQFF.

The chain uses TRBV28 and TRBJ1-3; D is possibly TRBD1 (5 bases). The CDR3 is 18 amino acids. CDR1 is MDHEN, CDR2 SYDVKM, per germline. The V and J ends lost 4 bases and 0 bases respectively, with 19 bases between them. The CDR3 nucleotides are TGTGCCAGCAGTTCCGGAAAAGAGGGGACCTTCTCTGGAAACACCATATATTTT. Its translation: CASSSGKEGTFSGNTIYF. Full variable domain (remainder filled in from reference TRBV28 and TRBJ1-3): DVKVTQSSRYLVKRTGEKVFLECVQDMDHENMFWYRQDPGLGLRLIYFSYDVKMKEKGDIPEGYSVSREKKERFSLILESASTNQTSMYLCASSSGKEGTFSGNTIYFGEGSWLTVV.

CDR3 DNA sequence: TGTGCCAGCAGCTGGACAGGGACCTATGGCTACACCTTC. This gives the protein CASSWTGTYGYTF. The chain couples TRBV7-2 to TRBJ1-2; 8 nucleotides agree with TRBD1. The CDR3 loop spans 13 amino acids. Germline CDR1 and CDR2: SGHTA and FQGNSA. J lost 4 bases, V lost 4 bases, and 2 bases had no gene match.

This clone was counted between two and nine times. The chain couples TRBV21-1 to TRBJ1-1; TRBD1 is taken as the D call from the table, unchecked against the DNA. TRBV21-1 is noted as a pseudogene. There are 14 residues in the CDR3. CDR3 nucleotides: TGTGCCAGCAGTGACATCGATACGAACACTGAAGCTTTCTTT. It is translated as CASSDIDTNTEAFF.

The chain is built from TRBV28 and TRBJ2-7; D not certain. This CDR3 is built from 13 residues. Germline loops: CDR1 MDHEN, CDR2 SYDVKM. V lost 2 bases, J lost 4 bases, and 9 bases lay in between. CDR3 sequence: CASSLRMMYEQYF. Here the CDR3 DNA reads TGTGCCAGCAGTTTAAGGATGATGTACGAGCAGTACTTC.

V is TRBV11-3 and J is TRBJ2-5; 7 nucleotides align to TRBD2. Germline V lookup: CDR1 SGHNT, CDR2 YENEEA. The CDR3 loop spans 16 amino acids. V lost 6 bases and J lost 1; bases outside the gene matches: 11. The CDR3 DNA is TGTGCCAGCAGTTTGGGGGAGGGAGGGGCCCAAGAGACCCAGTACTTC. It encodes CASSLGEGGAQETQYF.

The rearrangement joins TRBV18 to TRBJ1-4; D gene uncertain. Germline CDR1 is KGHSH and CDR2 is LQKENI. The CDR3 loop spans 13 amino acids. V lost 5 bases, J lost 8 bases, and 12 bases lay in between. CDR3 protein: CASSALTREKLFF. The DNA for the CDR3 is TGTGCCAGCTCAGCCCTGACTCGGGAAAAACTGTTTTTT.